This T cell receptor (beta chain) emerged from a study of shared clonotypes between healthy human individuals. General observations from the study: An anticipated effect of sequencing depth on clonotype sharing among donors was recognized. The study found 4.5% to 5% of naive CD4 clonotypes shared across a handful of donors. The study drew on few donors, limiting represented genetic and exposure-history diversity.

As for this clone: Its specificity is not known.

In the source study's methods: ImmunoSEQ only sent back junction sequences with no quality scores, so filtering was done differently. The data were produced by immunoSEQ multiplex PCR, yet TCRdb's version contains in-frame clones alone and is incomplete. For V, J and clone size, that table is used; D and trimming come from the DNA. The data show roughly 2,500,000 clones, 93% seen once. The V and J ends lost 8 bases and 3 bases respectively, with 12 bases between them. In germline, CDR1 is SNHLY, CDR2 FYNNEI. The CDR3 sequence is 13 residues long. Sequences were obtained from naive CD4+ T cells from PBMCs. Subset here: CD45RA+ positively selected. This TCR was recovered from a young man in good health. Some clones in this sample may be carry-over from other donors' samples. V gene TRBV2 combines with J gene TRBJ2-3; no definite D call. CDR3 bases: TGTGCCAGCGCTGACGCAACTACAGATACGCAGTATTTT. Its protein is CASADATTDTQYF.